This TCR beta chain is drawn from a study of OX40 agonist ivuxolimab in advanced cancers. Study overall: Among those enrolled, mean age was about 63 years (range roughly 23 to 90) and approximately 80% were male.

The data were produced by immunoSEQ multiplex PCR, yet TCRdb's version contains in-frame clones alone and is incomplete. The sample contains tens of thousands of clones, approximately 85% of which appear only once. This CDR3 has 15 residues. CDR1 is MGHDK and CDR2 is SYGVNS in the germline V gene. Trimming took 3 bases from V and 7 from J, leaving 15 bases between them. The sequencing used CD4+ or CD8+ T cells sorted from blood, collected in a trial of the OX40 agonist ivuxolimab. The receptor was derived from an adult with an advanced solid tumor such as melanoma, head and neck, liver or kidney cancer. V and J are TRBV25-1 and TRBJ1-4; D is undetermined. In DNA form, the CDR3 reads TGTGCCAGCAGTGAGTTTAAGGGCAGAGCTGAAAAACTGTTTTTT. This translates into CASSEFKGRAEKLFF.